A single T cell receptor (beta chain) is shown here with its context. Its antigen is unidentified. The data belong to a study of CXCR3-negative and CXCR3-positive naive CD8 T cells. Study-wide points: In naive cells, CXCR3-negative and CXCR3-positive subsets had similar TRBV-TRBJ usage; memory cells differed. Greater hydrophobicity was found in TRB CDR3s of CXCR3-positive naive cells than of CXCR3-negative naive cells. Diversity in memory CD8+ cells fell much lower than the comparably high levels seen in both naive subsets.

Those CD8+ T cells considered naive were CD45RO-CCR7+CD27+CD95-. Germline V gene data show CDR1 as SGHKS and CDR2 as YYEKEE (reference sequence). This CDR3 has 15 amino acids. All TRB cDNA libraries came from 5' RACE performed with UMI labels. TCRdb re-called the 5' RACE reads and shows each CDR3 protein once, DNA omitted. Its table lists 28,000 or so distinct CDR3 sequences. The chain carries TRBV5-5 and TRBJ1-5. Sequencing was performed on naive CXCR3- CD8+ T cells from blood. Documented subset: CD45RO-CCR7+CD27+CD95- naive CD8+ T cells lacking CXCR3 (TNR3-). This TCR was sampled from a human donor in good health. Some clones in this sample may be carry-over from other donors' samples. The CDR3 here is CASSLSQIYDQPQHF.